These 27 T cell receptor beta chains originate from one sample sequenced in a study of cytotoxic CD8 clonotypes in ibrutinib-treated CLL. The protocol was immunoSEQ multiplex PCR, while the TCRdb copy is restricted to in-frame clones and leaves out a portion. The sample holds approximately 48,000 clones, around half seen once. Sequencing used PBMCs, obtained after 12 months of ibrutinib treatment. The receptors shown here come from a human donor with chronic lymphocytic leukemia.

V and J are TRBV29-1 and TRBJ2-5; D gene uncertain. V shed 6 bases and J shed 4 bases, with 15 bases lying between them. This CDR3 contains 13 residues. CDR1 is SQVTM and CDR2 is ANQGSEA in the germline V gene. The CDR3 spells CSVSVAAGETQYF. Written as DNA, the CDR3 is TGCAGCGTATCAGTGGCGGCCGGAGAGACCCAGTACTTC.

This clone occurred a few times. This chain connects TRBV5-4 to TRBJ2-1; TRBD2 aligns across 11 bases. V trimming: 5 bases; J trimming: 4 bases; junction bases outside the gene matches: 5. The CDR3 is made up of 15 amino acids. Germline assignment: CDR1 SGHNT and CDR2 YYREEE (reference sequence). The CDR3, as DNA: TGTGCCAGCAGTCAACTAGCGGGAGTTTACAATGAGCAGTTCTTC. This encodes CASSQLAGVYNEQFF.

J is TRBJ1-2 and V is TRBV7-2; D is undetermined. Germline CDR1 is SGHTA and CDR2 is FQGNSA. V lost 2 bases, J lost 3 bases, and 13 bases lay in between. This CDR3 is built from 15 residues. The CDR3 here is CASSLFLGSDYGYTF. In nucleotides, the CDR3 is TGTGCCAGCAGCTTATTTCTGGGATCGGACTATGGCTACACCTTC.

This rearrangement joins TRBV18 to TRBJ1-1; D is possibly TRBD1 (5 bases). CDR1 is KGHSH and CDR2 is LQKENI in the germline V gene. V was shortened by 6 bases and J by 3 bases, with 14 bases between the two germline ends. There are 14 residues in the CDR3. The CDR3 loop reads CASSRTGGDTEAFF. In nucleotides, the CDR3 is TGTGCCAGCTCCAGGACCGGGGGAGACACTGAAGCTTTCTTT.

The chain couples TRBV27 to TRBJ2-5, with 8 nucleotides matching TRBD2. V was pared by 0 bases and J by 4 bases, with 7 bases of the junction left unmatched. The germline CDR1 and CDR2 sequences are MNHEY and SMNVEV (reference sequence). The CDR3 loop spans 16 amino acids. CDR3 DNA: TGTGCCAGCAGTTTATCGTGGGTAGCGGGATTAGAGACCCAGTACTTC. It codes for CASSLSWVAGLETQYF.

The sample holds a few counts of this clone. The chain employs TRBV14 and TRBJ1-5; D unclear. From germline, CDR1 is SGHDN and CDR2 FVKESK. This CDR3 contains 15 residues. The germline V and J ends were trimmed by 1 base and 0 bases, with 7 bases remaining between them. The CDR3 nucleotides are TGTGCCAGCAGCCAAGGGCAGAATAGCAATCAGCCCCAGCATTTT. Amino acid sequence: CASSQGQNSNQPQHF.

This clone was seen once. The V and J genes are TRBV6-6 and TRBJ2-1; 10 nucleotides line up with TRBD2. The CDR3 has 16 amino acids. Germline-derived CDR1 and CDR2 are MNHNY and SVGAGI (reference sequence). Trimming at V came to 2 bases and at J to 6 bases, leaving 7 bases not matched to a gene. DNA for the CDR3: TGTGCCAGCAGTTACCTCCTAGCGGGAGACCTCAATGAGCAGTTCTTC. It yields the protein CASSYLLAGDLNEQFF.

The chain carries TRBV6-6 and TRBJ2-3; D ambiguous. V lost 2 bases and J 0 bases, leaving 12 bases between the germline ends. The CDR3 covers 16 residues. Germline V gives CDR1 MNHNY, CDR2 SVGAGI (reference sequence). This chain's CDR3 is CASSYGKRPSTDTQYF. The CDR3 nucleotides read TGTGCCAGCAGTTACGGCAAGCGCCCTAGCACAGATACGCAGTATTTT.

The genes are TRBV14 and TRBJ1-1, with 9 positions matching TRBD1. From germline, CDR1 is SGHDN and CDR2 FVKESK. V was clipped by 2 bases and J by 6 bases; unmatched bases: 4. The CDR3 sequence is 14 residues long. The DNA for the CDR3 is TGTGCCAGCAGCCAAAGACGGGACAGGGCTGAAGCTTTCTTT. The encoded protein is CASSQRRDRAEAFF.

The chain uses TRBV28 and TRBJ2-7; 7 nucleotides align to TRBD1. CDR1 MDHEN and CDR2 SYDVKM come from the germline V gene. Losses at the gene ends were 6 bases for V and 3 bases for J; bases not matched to a gene: 5. This CDR3 has 13 residues. CDR3 in amino acids: CASSPGQFYEQYF. In nucleotides, the CDR3 is TGTGCCAGCAGCCCGGGACAGTTCTACGAGCAGTACTTC.

This chain joins TRBV9 and TRBJ2-3, with D tentatively TRBD2 (6 bases). Germline V gene lookup returns CDR1 SGDLS and CDR2 YYNGEE. The germline V and J ends were trimmed by 4 bases and 3 bases, with 18 bases remaining between them. The CDR3 length is 16 residues. DNA of the CDR3: TGTGCCAGCAGCCGCGAGGTCGGGGGAGTGACAGATACGCAGTATTTT. Translating gives CASSREVGGVTDTQYF.

The chain's CDR3 is CASSSWNRLLNTEAFF. The CDR3 DNA is TGTGCCAGCTCATCCTGGAACAGATTACTGAACACTGAAGCTTTCTTT. The V gene is TRBV18, the J gene TRBJ1-1; no definite D call. Trimming pared 5 bases from V and 0 bases from J, leaving 16 bases between. The CDR3 is made up of 16 amino acids. The germline gives CDR1 KGHSH, CDR2 LQKENI.

The chain links TRBV5-8 to TRBJ2-1, with D uncertain. Germline V gene sequence: CDR1 SGHTS, CDR2 YDEGEE. CDR3 size: 12 residues. V lost 4 bases to trimming and J lost 5 bases, with 7 bases between them. CDR3 sequence (DNA): TGTGCCAGCAGCCGAGGCAACAATGAGCAGTTCTTC. Translated: CASSRGNNEQFF.

CDR3 nucleotides: TGTGCCAGCAGTGAAGAGTGGAGCCCCTATGGCTACACCTTC. Translating gives CASSEEWSPYGYTF. This chain uses TRBV6-1 with TRBJ1-2; D gene unclear. Trimming took 1 base from V and 4 from J, leaving 10 bases between them. Germline CDR1 MNHNS, CDR2 SASEGT. The CDR3 is 14 residues long.

The chain employs TRBV5-6 and TRBJ2-7, with no clear D. CDR1 and CDR2 (germline): SGHDT, YYEEEE. Deletions cut 4 bases from V and 0 bases from J, with 8 bases between. The length of the CDR3 is 13 residues. The CDR3 DNA sequence: TGTGCCAGCAGCGCAATTTCCTCCTACGAGCAGTACTTC. Protein sequence: CASSAISSYEQYF.

The chain combines TRBV19 with TRBJ1-2, with 10 bases fitting TRBD1. J lost 3 bases, V lost 5 bases, and 12 bases had no gene match. Germline V lookup: CDR1 LNHDA, CDR2 SQIVND (reference sequence). The CDR3 has 17 residues. CDR3: CASSSARDRGSHYGYTF. CDR3 coding DNA: TGTGCCAGTAGTTCTGCCCGGGACAGGGGTTCCCACTATGGCTACACCTTC.

The chain carries TRBV10-1 and TRBJ1-5; D unclear. The ends were cut back, 5 bases at V and 1 base at J, with 12 bases in the middle. Germline V gene lookup returns CDR1 WNHNN and CDR2 SYGVQD (reference sequence). This CDR3 spans 15 amino acids. The CDR3 sequence is CASSKRVRSNQPQHF. The CDR3 region has the DNA TGCGCCAGCAGTAAGAGGGTAAGGAGCAATCAGCCCCAGCATTTT.

This clone occurred a few times. Here the CDR3 reads CAWSAYPPSNGYTF. CDR3 coding DNA: TGTGCCTGGAGTGCGTACCCCCCGAGTAATGGCTACACCTTC. This chain links TRBV30 with TRBJ1-2; no clear D. In germline, CDR1 is GTSNPN, CDR2 SVGIG (reference sequence). Trimming removed 1 base from V and 6 bases from J, with 15 bases in between. This CDR3 has 14 residues. The full variable domain, rest sourced from reference TRBV30 and TRBJ1-2, is SQTIHQWPATLVQPVGSPLSLECTVEGTSNPNLYWYRQAAGRGLQLLFYSVGIGQISSEVPQNLSASRPQDRQFILSSKKLLLSDSGFYLCAWSAYPPSNGYTFGSGTRLTVV.

V and J are TRBV6-6 and TRBJ1-5; D possibly corresponds to TRBD1 (5 bases). Germline CDR1 MNHNY, CDR2 SVGAGI (reference sequence). The V end lost 0 bases, the J end lost 6 bases, and 9 bases lay between the germline ends. The CDR3 has 14 residues. The CDR3 protein is CASSYSGAVQPQHF. The CDR3 DNA reads TGTGCCAGCAGTTACTCTGGGGCGGTTCAGCCCCAGCATTTT.

Comments on this clone: Other DNA sequences in this specimen translate into the identical CDR3. The rearrangement links TRBV28 to TRBJ2-7; D remains unclear. Trimming shortened V by 4 bases and J by 4 bases, and 5 bases separated the two germline ends. Germline V lookup: CDR1 MDHEN, CDR2 SYDVKM. The length of the CDR3 is 11 residues. The DNA of the CDR3 is TGTGCCAGCAGTTCCAGATACGAGCAGTACTTC. It codes for CASSSRYEQYF.

The chain employs TRBV15 and TRBJ2-7, with D uncertain. This CDR3 has 15 amino acids. V was shortened by 3 bases and J by 2 bases, with 14 bases between the two germline ends. The germline gives CDR1 LNHNV, CDR2 YYDKDF (reference sequence). CDR3 in DNA: TGTGCCACCAGCAGGGCCGGACCGCTAGCCTACGAGCAGTACTTC. Protein sequence: CATSRAGPLAYEQYF.

The chain employs TRBV9 and TRBJ2-5; TRBD2 matches 10 bases. The CDR3 length is 15 residues. With 0 bases clipped from V and 4 bases from J, the junction kept 3 bases outside the gene matches. Germline loops: CDR1 SGDLS, CDR2 YYNGEE. CDR3 amino acids: CASSVGASGRETQYF. DNA for the CDR3: TGTGCCAGCAGCGTAGGGGCTAGCGGGAGAGAGACCCAGTACTTC. The variable domain in full, with the rest retrieved from reference TRBV9 and TRBJ2-5, is DSGVTQTPKHLITATGQRVTLRCSPRSGDLSVYWYQQSLDQGLQFLIQYYNGEERAKGNILERFSAQQFPDLHSELNLSSLELGDSALYFCASSVGASGRETQYFGPGTRLLVL.

The CDR3 DNA reads as TGCAGCGTTGTTCAGACCTTTGAGGATACGCAGTATTTT. It encodes CSVVQTFEDTQYF. The gene calls are TRBV29-1 and TRBJ2-3, with D hard to call. The CDR3 totals 13 residues. Germline loops: CDR1 SQVTM, CDR2 ANQGSEA. V was cut by 4 bases and J by 6 bases, with 14 bases left in between.

The chain combines TRBV28 with TRBJ1-3; D might be TRBD1 (6 bases). Germline-derived CDR1 and CDR2 are MDHEN and SYDVKM. The CDR3 has 16 amino acids. V lost 6 bases to trimming and J lost 0 bases, with 15 bases between them. The CDR3 region has the DNA TGTGCCAGCAGCCGGGGGCGGGGAAGCTCTGGAAACACCATATATTTT. It translates to CASSRGRGSSGNTIYF.

V and J are TRBV6-1 and TRBJ1-2; 10 nucleotides line up with TRBD1. Germline CDR1 MNHNS, CDR2 SASEGT. The CDR3 consists of 15 residues. After removal of 3 bases from V and 7 bases from J, the junction contained 8 bases not matched to a gene. CDR3 amino acids: CASSDWDRGRVGYTF. The CDR3 region has the DNA TGTGCCAGCAGTGACTGGGACAGGGGACGGGTTGGCTACACCTTC.

This rearrangement joins TRBV7-2 to TRBJ2-1; either TRBD1 or TRBD2 may fit D (5 bases each). The CDR3 runs to 11 residues. Per germline, CDR1 SGHTA and CDR2 FQGNSA. V was pared by 7 bases and J by 7 bases, with 8 bases between. The chain's CDR3 is CASTGANEQFF. The DNA for the CDR3 is TGTGCCAGCACCGGGGCGAATGAGCAGTTCTTC.

A few counts support this clone. This sequence joins TRBV5-1 and TRBJ1-2; 9 bases fit TRBD1. V shed 4 bases, J shed 4 bases, and the junction held 5 bases outside the gene matches. The CDR3 consists of 14 residues. The V gene's germline CDR1 is SGHRS and CDR2 YFSETQ. The CDR3 loop is CASSRGQGGYGYTF. CDR3 DNA: TGCGCCAGCAGCCGGGGACAGGGTGGCTATGGCTACACCTTC.